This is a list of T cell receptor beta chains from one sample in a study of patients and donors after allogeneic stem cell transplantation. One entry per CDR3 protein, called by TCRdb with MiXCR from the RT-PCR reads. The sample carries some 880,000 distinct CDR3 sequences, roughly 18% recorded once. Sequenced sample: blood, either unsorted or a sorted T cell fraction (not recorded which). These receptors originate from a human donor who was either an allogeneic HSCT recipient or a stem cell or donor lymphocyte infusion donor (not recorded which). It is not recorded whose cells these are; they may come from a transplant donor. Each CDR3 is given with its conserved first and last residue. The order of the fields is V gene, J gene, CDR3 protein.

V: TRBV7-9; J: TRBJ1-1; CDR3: CASSPTKGREVWAFF
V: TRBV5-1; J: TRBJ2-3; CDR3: CASSPGTRLPDTQYF
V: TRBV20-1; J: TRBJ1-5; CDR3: CSARESGVGNQPQHF
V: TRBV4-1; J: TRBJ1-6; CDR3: CASSQDRSGSYNSPLHF
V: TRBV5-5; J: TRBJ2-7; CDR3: CASSGGRGEDEQYF
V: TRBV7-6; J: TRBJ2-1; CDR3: CASSRSGFEYNEQFF
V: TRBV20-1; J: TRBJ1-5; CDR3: CSASGDRADNQPQHF
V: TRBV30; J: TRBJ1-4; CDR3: CAWGPGQPNEKLFF
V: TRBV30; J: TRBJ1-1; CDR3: CALTGTGNTEAFF
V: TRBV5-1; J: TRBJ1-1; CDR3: CASSPGVMAEAFF
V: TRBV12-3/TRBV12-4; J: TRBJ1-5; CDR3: CASSLAQGPNQPQHF
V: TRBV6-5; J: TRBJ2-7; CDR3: CASSYEGRGRQEQYF
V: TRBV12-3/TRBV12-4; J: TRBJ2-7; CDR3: CASSPLGKNEQYF
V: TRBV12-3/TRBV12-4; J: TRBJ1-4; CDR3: CASSFATRGQTNEKLFF
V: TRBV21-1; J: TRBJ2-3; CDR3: CASSKDRGRPIYSTDTQYF
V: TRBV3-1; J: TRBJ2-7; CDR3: CASSRLTGGVTYEQYF
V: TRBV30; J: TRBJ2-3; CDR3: CALRSSGRLDTQYF
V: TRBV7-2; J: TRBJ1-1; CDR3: CASSLALGAVLNTEAFF
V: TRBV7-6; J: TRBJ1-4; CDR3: CASSLPGQENEKLFF
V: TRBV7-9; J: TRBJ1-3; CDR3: CASSVMGRSGNTIYF
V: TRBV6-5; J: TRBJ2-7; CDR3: CASSYSSRPRFYEQYF
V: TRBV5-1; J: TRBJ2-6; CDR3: CASSLGTSVSGANVLTF
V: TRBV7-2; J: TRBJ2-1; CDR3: CASSLVGMNEQFF
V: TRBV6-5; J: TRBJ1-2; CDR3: CASSYSDIRGYGYTF
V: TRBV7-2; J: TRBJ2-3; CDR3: CASSLRTAGGLRDTQYF
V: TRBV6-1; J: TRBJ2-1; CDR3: CASSPSGSDFDEQFF
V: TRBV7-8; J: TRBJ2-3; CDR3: CASSSAGGETDTQYF
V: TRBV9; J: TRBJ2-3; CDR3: CASSPRTGGGADTQYF
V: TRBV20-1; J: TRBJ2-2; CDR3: CSARAWKVRNTGELFF
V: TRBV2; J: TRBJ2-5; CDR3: CATSGTSVTETQYF
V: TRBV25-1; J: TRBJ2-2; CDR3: CASSEGGGNTGELFF
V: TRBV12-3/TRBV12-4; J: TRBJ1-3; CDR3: CASSSTRASGNTIYF
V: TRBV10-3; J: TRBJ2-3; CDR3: CAIRGVTDTQYF
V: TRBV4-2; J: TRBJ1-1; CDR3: CASSQVTGISEAFF
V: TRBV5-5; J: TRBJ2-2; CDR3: CASSSGTGYSGELFF
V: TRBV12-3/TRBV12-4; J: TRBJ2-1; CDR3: CASSTGFEQFF
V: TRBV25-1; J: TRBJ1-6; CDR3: CASSELDVRNSPLHF
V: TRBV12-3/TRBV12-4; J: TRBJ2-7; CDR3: CASSLGGWSKHYEQYF
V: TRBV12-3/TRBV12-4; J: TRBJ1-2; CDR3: CASSFGGGGGYTF
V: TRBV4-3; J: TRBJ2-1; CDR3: CASSQELIAGGGTDEQFF
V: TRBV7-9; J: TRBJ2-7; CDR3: CASSTRDGGDYEQYF
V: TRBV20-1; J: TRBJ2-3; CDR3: CSASQLGVQGTDTQYF
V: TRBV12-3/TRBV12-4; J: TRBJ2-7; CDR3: CASGVGLSYEQYF
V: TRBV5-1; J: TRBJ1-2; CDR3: CASSLATGVGGYTF
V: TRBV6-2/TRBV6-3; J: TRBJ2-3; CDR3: CASSYSNEWMADTQYF
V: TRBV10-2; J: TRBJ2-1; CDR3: CASSGWGGPDEQFF